This entry lists 26 T cell receptor beta chains sequenced from one sample in a study of control samples from healthy donors and cancer patients. Produced via immunoSEQ multiplex PCR; TCRdb's table is partial and in-frame only. The sample carries 100,000 to 150,000 clones, roughly 90% recorded once. Sequences were obtained from blood. The receptor source for this set is a man aged 45-65 years in good health.

The genes are TRBV7-2 and TRBJ1-2; D not resolved. V lost 5 bases to trimming and J lost 8 bases, with 18 bases between them. The CDR3 length is 14 residues. Germline lookup yields CDR1 SGHTA and CDR2 FQGNSA. The CDR3, as DNA: TGTGCCAGCAGCGTCGGAAACTTACGGAAAGGCTACACCTTC. Translated: CASSVGNLRKGYTF. Combining the CDR3 with reference TRBV7-2 and TRBJ1-2 gives the whole variable domain GAGVSQSPSNKVTEKGKDVELRCDPISGHTALYWYRQSLGQGLEFLIYFQGNSAPDKSGLPSDRFSAERTGGSVSTLTIQRTQQEDSAVYLCASSVGNLRKGYTFGSGTRLTVV.

V is TRBV11-2 and J is TRBJ1-1, with 7 bases fitting TRBD1. The germline CDR1 and CDR2 sequences are SGHAT and FQNNGV. The CDR3 runs 14 residues. The ends lost 5 bases at V and 4 bases at J; junction bases unmatched: 7. The CDR3 region has the DNA TGTGCCAGCAGCAAACACGACAGGGTCACTGAAGCTTTCTTT. Protein sequence: CASSKHDRVTEAFF.

This rearrangement joins TRBV19 to TRBJ1-1, with 11 bases fitting TRBD1. The CDR3 is 12 residues long. The germline V gene encodes CDR1 LNHDA and CDR2 SQIVND (reference sequence). V trimming: 6 bases; J trimming: 9 bases; junction bases outside the gene matches: 3. For the CDR3, the DNA is TGTGCCAGTAGGGGGACAGGGGGAAAAGCTTTCTTT. Encoded protein: CASRGTGGKAFF.

The V and J genes are TRBV15 and TRBJ2-7; D is uncertain. Germline V lookup: CDR1 LNHNV, CDR2 YYDKDF (reference sequence). V gave up 0 bases and J gave up 0 bases, with 3 bases separating them. This CDR3 spans 13 amino acids. The CDR3 DNA reads as TGTGCCACCAGCAGAGATAACTCCTACGAGCAGTACTTC. Its protein is CATSRDNSYEQYF. The entire variable domain, with the rest obtained from reference TRBV15 and TRBJ2-7, is as follows: DAMVIQNPRYQVTQFGKPVTLSCSQTLNHNVMYWYQQKSSQAPKLLFHYYDKDFNNEADTPDNFQSRRPNTSFCFLDIRSPGLGDTAMYLCATSRDNSYEQYFGPGTRLTVT.

This chain joins TRBV5-1 and TRBJ2-5; maybe TRBD1 (6 bases). V was shortened by 3 bases and J by 5 bases, with 11 bases between the two germline ends. CDR3 length equals 13 residues. Germline V gene lookup returns CDR1 SGHRS and CDR2 YFSETQ. The DNA of the CDR3 is TGCGCCAGCAGCTCTAACAGGGTTGAGACCCAGTACTTC. Encoded protein: CASSSNRVETQYF. Full variable domain (remainder filled in from reference TRBV5-1 and TRBJ2-5): KAGVTQTPRYLIKTRGQQVTLSCSPISGHRSVSWYQQTPGQGLQFLFEYFSETQRNKGNFPGRFSGRQFSNSRSEMNVSTLELGDSALYLCASSSNRVETQYFGPGTRLLVL.

J is TRBJ1-6 and V is TRBV27; tentatively, D is TRBD1 (5 bases). This CDR3 is built from 16 residues. The germline CDR1 and CDR2 sequences are MNHEY and SMNVEV (reference sequence). V dropped 5 bases and J dropped 7 bases, with 18 bases sitting between them. Written as DNA, the CDR3 is TGTGCCAGCAGTCCCGAGGTGGGGGAAGAGAATTCACCCCTCCACTTT. Its translation: CASSPEVGEENSPLHF.

This chain links TRBV5-1 with TRBJ2-7, with 9 bases fitting TRBD1. CDR1 is SGHRS and CDR2 is YFSETQ in the germline V gene. The J segment lost 2 bases and the V segment lost 0 bases, leaving 6 bases of the junction unmatched. The CDR3 length is 16 residues. CDR3 bases: TGCGCCAGCAGCTTGGGACGGACAGGGGAAACCTACGAGCAGTACTTC. Protein: CASSLGRTGETYEQYF. Full variable domain (rest looked up from reference TRBV5-1 and TRBJ2-7): KAGVTQTPRYLIKTRGQQVTLSCSPISGHRSVSWYQQTPGQGLQFLFEYFSETQRNKGNFPGRFSGRQFSNSRSEMNVSTLELGDSALYLCASSLGRTGETYEQYFGPGTRLTVT.

The rearrangement joins TRBV4-2 to TRBJ2-1; D possibly corresponds to TRBD1 (6 bases). The CDR3 spans 14 residues. Trimming left V 6 bases short and J 0 bases short, with 9 bases between. The germline gives CDR1 LGHNA, CDR2 YNFKEQ. The DNA for the CDR3 is TGTGCCAGCAGTACAGGGTCCTCCTACAATGAGCAGTTCTTC. Amino acids: CASSTGSSYNEQFF.

This clone was found once. The V and J genes are TRBV7-9 and TRBJ1-2, with 7 bases matching TRBD1. The CDR3 is 13 amino acids. Germline V gives CDR1 SEHNR, CDR2 FQNEAQ (reference sequence). Germline trimming cut 5 bases from V and 8 bases from J; bases unmatched to any gene: 8. The CDR3 protein is CASSPETGRGYTF. CDR3 DNA: TGTGCCAGCAGCCCAGAGACAGGGAGGGGCTACACCTTC.

This clone was counted ten times or more. The rearrangement links TRBV6-5 to TRBJ1-3; D ambiguous. Germline assignment: CDR1 MNHEY and CDR2 SVGAGI. Trimming took 2 bases from V and 0 from J, leaving 8 bases between them. The CDR3 covers 15 residues. CDR3 DNA sequence: TGTGCCAGCAGTTACGACGGGAGCTCTGGAAACACCATATATTTT. Its protein product is CASSYDGSSGNTIYF.

The J gene is TRBJ2-7, the V gene TRBV12-3 or TRBV12-4, with TRBD1 matching 9 bases. The CDR3 covers 13 residues. Trimming took 8 bases from V and 3 from J; bases not matched to a gene: 5. The CDR3: CASGDRDGYEQYF. In nucleotides, the CDR3 is TGTGCCAGCGGGGACAGGGACGGCTACGAGCAGTACTTC.

This clone was observed once. The chain joins TRBV16 to TRBJ1-2; the match to TRBD1 covers 10 bases. Germline CDR1 and CDR2: KGHSY and FQNENV. J lost 4 bases, V lost 4 bases, and 3 bases had no gene match. This CDR3 spans 14 amino acids. CDR3: CASSPRTGGYGYTF. The CDR3 nucleotides are TGTGCCAGCAGCCCCCGGACAGGGGGCTATGGCTACACCTTC.

The chain uses TRBV24-1 and TRBJ1-2, with a weak D call TRBD1 (5 bases). The V end lost 2 bases, the J end lost 4 bases, and 22 bases lay between the germline ends. The CDR3 contains 18 residues. Germline assignment: CDR1 KGHDR and CDR2 SFDVKD. The CDR3 DNA follows: TGTGCCACCAGTGATTACGTGAGAGGGACGGGAGCGCCCTATGGCTACACCTTC. Residues: CATSDYVRGTGAPYGYTF.

CDR3 DNA: TGTGCCAGCAGCCTTGACAGACAAACTGAAGCTTTCTTT. The encoded protein is CASSLDRQTEAFF. The V and J genes are TRBV7-2 and TRBJ1-1; D is possibly TRBD1 (5 bases). This CDR3 contains 13 residues. V was clipped by 5 bases and J by 5 bases, with 12 bases between them. Germline CDR1 SGHTA, CDR2 FQGNSA.

This chain connects TRBV2 to TRBJ1-2; weak D call: TRBD1 (6 bases). This CDR3 comprises 15 residues. Germline CDR1 SNHLY, CDR2 FYNNEI. V was cut by 6 bases and J by 5 bases, with 19 bases left in between. For the CDR3, the DNA is TGTGCCAGCAGGGGTAACAGGGCACTTGGGTATGGCTACACCTTC. Protein product: CASRGNRALGYGYTF.

V gene TRBV3-1 (or the pseudogene TRBV3-2) combines with J gene TRBJ2-7, with a possible D match to TRBD1 (5 bases). CDR3 length equals 15 residues. Per the germline V gene, CDR1 is LGHDT and CDR2 is YNNKEL (reference sequence). The V gene lost 1 base and the J gene lost 0 bases, with 10 bases spanning the gap. CDR3: CASSQGGGDSYEQYF. The DNA of the CDR3 is TGTGCCAGCAGCCAAGGGGGCGGCGACTCCTACGAGCAGTACTTC.

The chain has TRBV19 and TRBJ1-3; D unresolved. The CDR3 runs 13 residues. Trimming stripped 8 bases from V and 2 bases from J, with 10 bases between. Germline V gives CDR1 LNHDA, CDR2 SQIVND (reference sequence). This CDR3 reads CASRTDTGNTIYF. The CDR3 DNA reads as TGTGCCAGTCGGACGGATACTGGAAACACCATATATTTT.

This rearrangement joins TRBV5-1 to TRBJ1-4; perhaps TRBD1 as D (5 bases). Trimming stripped 0 bases from V and 3 bases from J, with 9 bases between. This CDR3 region has 15 residues. The germline CDR1 and CDR2 sequences are SGHRS and YFSETQ. The CDR3 protein is CASSLDGRANEKLFF. For the CDR3, the DNA is TGCGCCAGCAGCTTGGACGGCAGGGCTAATGAAAAACTGTTTTTT.

The rearrangement links TRBV5-1 to TRBJ2-7; 12 nucleotides agree with TRBD1. In germline, CDR1 is SGHRS, CDR2 YFSETQ. CDR3 length: 18 residues. Trimming removed 0 bases from V and 2 bases from J; junction bases left unmatched: 9. CDR3 bases: TGCGCCAGCAGCTTGGTAGGGACAGGGGGCGTAGCCGCCTACGAGCAGTACTTC. Its protein product is CASSLVGTGGVAAYEQYF.

The V and J genes are TRBV5-1 and TRBJ2-5, with 10 bases matching TRBD2. Germline CDR1 SGHRS, CDR2 YFSETQ. The V segment lost 5 bases and the J segment 2 bases; nucleotides outside the gene matches: 3. The CDR3 has 14 residues. CDR3 sequence: CASRAGGRQETQYF. The CDR3, as DNA: TGCGCCAGCAGAGCGGGGGGGCGTCAAGAGACCCAGTACTTC.

The rearrangement links TRBV6-5 to TRBJ1-1; D not certain. CDR3 length: 14 residues. Trimming took off 0 bases at V and 5 bases at J, with 10 bases between the two ends. From germline, CDR1 is MNHEY and CDR2 SVGAGI. The CDR3 protein is CASSYSRRKTEAFF. DNA for the CDR3: TGTGCCAGCAGTTACTCCAGGAGAAAAACTGAAGCTTTCTTT.

V usage is TRBV13 and J usage is TRBJ2-2; tentatively, D is TRBD2 (6 bases). V lost 5 bases and J lost 5, with 15 bases in between. The germline CDR1 and CDR2 sequences are PRHDT and FYEKMQ (reference sequence). The CDR3 loop spans 15 amino acids. CDR3 nucleotides: TGTGCCAGCAGCCCCCGACTGGGGGGAACCGGGGAGCTGTTTTTT. It translates to CASSPRLGGTGELFF.

This chain connects TRBV2 to TRBJ2-5; D ambiguous. V was clipped by 5 bases and J by 1 base, with 5 bases between them. Germline V CDR1 and CDR2: SNHLY, FYNNEI. The CDR3 extends over 12 amino acids. The CDR3 bases are TGTGCCAGCAGTCGGACCCAAGAGACCCAGTACTTC. This translates into CASSRTQETQYF. Supplemented by reference TRBV2 and TRBJ2-5, the full variable domain reads EPEVTQTPSHQVTQMGQEVILRCVPISNHLYFYWYRQILGQKVEFLVSFYNNEISEKSEIFDDQFSVERPDGSNFTLKIRSTKLEDSAMYFCASSRTQETQYFGPGTRLLVL.

The J gene is TRBJ2-7, the V gene TRBV9; D is perhaps TRBD2 (6 bases). The CDR3 length is 16 residues. Trimming pared 0 bases from V and 0 bases from J, leaving 13 bases between. Looked up from germline, CDR1 is SGDLS and CDR2 is YYNGEE. The CDR3 DNA reads TGTGCCAGCAGCGTAGGGGGTGGCGGGGTCTCCTACGAGCAGTACTTC. Protein product: CASSVGGGGVSYEQYF. The complete variable domain, with remaining parts taken from reference TRBV9 and TRBJ2-7, reads DSGVTQTPKHLITATGQRVTLRCSPRSGDLSVYWYQQSLDQGLQFLIQYYNGEERAKGNILERFSAQQFPDLHSELNLSSLELGDSALYFCASSVGGGGVSYEQYFGPGTRLTVT.

This clone was detected ten times or more. The CDR3 here is CASSQVREAGNTIYF. For the CDR3, the DNA is TGTGCCAGCAGCCAAGTCAGGGAGGCTGGAAACACCATATATTTT. The V call is TRBV4-2, the J call TRBJ1-3; D may be TRBD1 (5 bases). With 1 base removed from V and 2 bases from J, the gap between germline ends came to 9 bases. CDR1 LGHNA and CDR2 YNFKEQ come from the germline V gene. CDR3 size: 15 residues.

V is TRBV5-8 and J is TRBJ2-7; 7 nucleotides align to TRBD2. The V gene's germline CDR1 is SGHTS and CDR2 YDEGEE. There are 15 residues in the CDR3. V dropped 5 bases and J dropped 2; count of bases not matched to a gene: 10. The DNA for the CDR3 is TGTGCCAGCAGGTCTGAGCTAGCGGAGCCCTACGAGCAGTACTTC. It encodes CASRSELAEPYEQYF. The whole variable domain, filled in from reference TRBV5-8 and TRBJ2-7, reads EAGVTQSPTHLIKTRGQQATLRCSPISGHTSVYWYQQALGLGLQFLLWYDEGEERNRGNFPPRFSGRQFPNYSSELNVNALELEDSALYLCASRSELAEPYEQYFGPGTRLTVT.